Below are 16 T cell receptor beta chains sequenced from a single sample in a study of blood T cell repertoires in COVID-19. Here immunoSEQ multiplex PCR was the method, and the copy in TCRdb shows in-frame clones only, minus some. The sample shows under 250,000 clones, approximately 86% of them seen only once. The specimen sequenced was peripheral blood. These receptors were taken from a woman in her seventies with active or convalescent COVID-19.

V and J are TRBV6-5 and TRBJ1-1; maybe TRBD1 (5 bases). CDR1 is MNHEY and CDR2 is SVGAGI in the germline V gene. There are 12 residues in the CDR3. V shed 5 bases and J shed 10 bases, with 14 bases lying between them. The CDR3 region is CASSISNRIAFF. The CDR3 DNA reads as TGTGCCAGCAGTATAAGCAACAGGATAGCTTTCTTT.

V is TRBV5-6 and J is TRBJ1-1; D possibly corresponds to TRBD1 (5 bases). The V and J ends lost 1 base and 7 bases respectively, with 8 bases between them. CDR3 length equals 12 residues. CDR1 and CDR2 from the germline V gene are SGHDT and YYEEEE. CDR3 sequence: CASSLSRGEAFF. In DNA, the CDR3 is TGTGCCAGCAGCTTGAGTAGGGGTGAAGCTTTCTTT. Full variable domain (remainder filled in from reference TRBV5-6 and TRBJ1-1): DAGVTQSPTHLIKTRGQQVTLRCSPKSGHDTVSWYQQALGQGPQFIFQYYEEEERQRGNFPDRFSGHQFPNYSSELNVNALLLGDSALYLCASSLSRGEAFFGQGTRLTVV.

This clone was recorded only once. This chain links TRBV2 with TRBJ2-7; the match to TRBD1 covers 8 bases. With 6 bases clipped from V and 3 bases from J, the junction kept 7 bases outside the gene matches. From germline, CDR1 is SNHLY and CDR2 FYNNEI. This CDR3 is built from 14 residues. The CDR3 DNA reads as TGTGCCAGCAGCAGGACAGGGAGCATCTACGAGCAGTACTTC. Its translation: CASSRTGSIYEQYF.

The CDR3 here is CASRGTRRIYNEQFF. DNA of the CDR3: TGTGCCAGCAGGGGGACACGTCGGATCTACAATGAGCAGTTCTTC. V and J are TRBV27 and TRBJ2-1, with D possibly TRBD1 on 6 matching bases. V was clipped by 6 bases and J by 3 bases, with 15 bases between them. Germline CDR1 MNHEY, CDR2 SMNVEV (reference sequence). This CDR3 spans 15 amino acids.

This clone was observed once. CDR3 DNA sequence: TGTGCCACCAGTTCTACGGGAACTGAAGCTTTCTTT. It yields the protein CATSSTGTEAFF. The gene calls are TRBV24-1 and TRBJ1-1; no clear D gene. This CDR3 has 12 residues. The V gene lost 6 bases and the J gene lost 5 bases, with 9 bases spanning the gap. Germline V CDR1 and CDR2: KGHDR, SFDVKD.

The V gene is TRBV24-1, the J gene TRBJ2-1, with D possibly being TRBD2 (5 bases). Germline values: CDR1 KGHDR, CDR2 SFDVKD. Trimming took off 9 bases at V and 14 bases at J, with 16 bases between the two ends. CDR3 length: 11 residues. The CDR3 protein is CATHVVPEEFF. The DNA for the CDR3 is TGTGCCACCCACGTGGTCCCGGAGGAGTTCTTC.

The chain has TRBV5-4 and TRBJ1-1, with 7 bases that match TRBD1. In germline, CDR1 is SGHNT, CDR2 YYREEE (reference sequence). Trimming removed 0 bases from V and 4 bases from J; junction bases left unmatched: 6. The CDR3 runs 15 residues. CDR3 residues: CASSLAQGGFTEAFF. The CDR3, as DNA: TGTGCCAGCAGCTTGGCCCAGGGGGGCTTCACTGAAGCTTTCTTT.

The V call is TRBV10-3, the J call TRBJ2-2; 9 nucleotides align to TRBD1. Trimming took 10 bases from V and 7 from J; bases not matched to a gene: 10. Germline V gives CDR1 ENHRY, CDR2 SYGVKD. This CDR3 is 14 amino acids long. In DNA form, the CDR3 reads TGTGCCACCTGGACAGGGGCAATAGGCGGGGAGCTGTTTTTT. This gives the protein CATWTGAIGGELFF.

The chain is built from TRBV7-2 and TRBJ1-3; weak D call: TRBD1 (6 bases). CDR1 is SGHTA and CDR2 is FQGNSA in the germline V gene. This CDR3 spans 16 amino acids. V dropped 3 bases and J dropped 0 bases, with 12 bases sitting between them. The CDR3 DNA reads as TGTGCCAGCAGCTTGGGGTCAGGGGCCTCTGGAAACACCATATATTTT. Amino acids: CASSLGSGASGNTIYF.

The chain is built from TRBV27 and TRBJ2-5; 13 bases map to TRBD2. This CDR3 is 19 amino acids long. With V trimmed by 5 bases and J by 2 bases, 14 bases remained unmatched. In germline, CDR1 is MNHEY, CDR2 SMNVEV (reference sequence). CDR3 nucleotides: TGTGCCAGCAGTCCCCCCGGGACTAGCGGGGTACTAGTACAAGAGACCCAGTACTTC. Its protein product is CASSPPGTSGVLVQETQYF.

The chain couples TRBV12-3 or TRBV12-4 to TRBJ1-1; the D gene is possibly TRBD1 (5 bases). The CDR3 has 13 residues. The V gene lost 9 bases and the J gene lost 0 bases, with 11 bases spanning the gap. CDR3 sequence reads: CASRGGLNTEAFF. DNA of the CDR3: TGTGCCAGTCGGGGGGGACTGAACACTGAAGCTTTCTTT.

This clone was seen a few times. This chain uses TRBV5-6 with TRBJ1-2; 7 nucleotides agree with TRBD1. V was pared by 4 bases and J by 8 bases, with 8 bases of the junction left unmatched. The CDR3 covers 13 residues. CDR1 is SGHDT, CDR2 YYEEEE, per germline. The CDR3 DNA reads TGTGCCAGCAGCCCAGCCGACAGGGCGGGCTACACCTTC. Its protein product is CASSPADRAGYTF.

This clone was found once. The gene calls are TRBV3-1 (or the pseudogene TRBV3-2) and TRBJ2-2, with 8 bases identical to TRBD1. The CDR3 spans 15 residues. Germline V gene sequence: CDR1 LGHDT, CDR2 YNNKEL (reference sequence). V shed 1 base, J shed 5 bases, and the junction held 3 bases outside the gene matches. CDR3 coding DNA: TGTGCCAGCAGCCAAGGCAGGGGGCGAACCGGGGAGCTGTTTTTT. Translation gives CASSQGRGRTGELFF.

The chain employs TRBV13 and TRBJ1-2; the D gene is possibly TRBD1 (6 bases). Germline V lookup: CDR1 PRHDT, CDR2 FYEKMQ (reference sequence). Trimming pared 4 bases from V and 6 bases from J, leaving 12 bases between. This CDR3 is built from 13 residues. CDR3 sequence reads: CASSSTPGDGYTF. The CDR3 DNA reads as TGTGCCAGCAGCTCCACCCCAGGGGATGGCTACACCTTC.

The rearrangement links TRBV29-1 to TRBJ2-2, with TRBD1 matching 8 bases. The germline V gene encodes CDR1 SQVTM and CDR2 ANQGSEA. The trim removed 3 bases at V and 4 bases at J, leaving 7 bases unmatched. The CDR3 length is 15 residues. CDR3: CSVDNRGSGTGELFF. The CDR3, as DNA: TGCAGCGTTGATAACAGGGGGTCGGGCACCGGGGAGCTGTTTTTT.

This chain links TRBV6-2 or TRBV6-3 with TRBJ1-5, with D unresolved. Germline CDR1 MNHEY, CDR2 SVGEGT. Between the trimmed V and J ends, which lost 0 bases and 4 bases, there was a span of 7 bases. This CDR3 has 14 amino acids. The chain's CDR3 is CASSYSIRNQPQHF. DNA for the CDR3: TGTGCCAGCAGTTACTCGATCAGAAATCAGCCCCAGCATTTT.